This T cell receptor beta chain appears in the sequencing data of a study of post-analysis software for immune sequencing data. Across the whole study: The courses of disease that were included comprised relapsing-remitting, secondary progressive and progressive-relapsing multiple sclerosis.

Prepared libraries of TCR beta cDNA carried unique molecular identifiers. One entry per CDR3 protein results from TCRdb running MiXCR on the PCR reads. The sample yields about 760,000 distinct CDR3 sequences, about 27% seen once. Findings and limits, study-wide: In patients, about 5 TRBV segments were more frequent than in controls, with TRBV5-6, TRBV5-1 and TRBV20-1 among them.

Concerning this clonotype: Its target is unknown.

Trimming stripped 4 bases from V and 1 base from J, with 11 bases between. The CDR3 loop spans 15 amino acids. CDR1 and CDR2 from the germline V gene are MNHNS and SASEGT. Sequencing was done on a sample of blood. This TCR came from a girl aged 10-17 years with multiple sclerosis. This chain links TRBV6-1 with TRBJ2-4, with a weak D call TRBD2 (6 bases). CDR3 region: CASSAPGRAKNIQYF. CDR3 coding DNA: TGTGCCAGCAGTGCCCCTGGGAGGGCCAAAAACATTCAGTACTTC.